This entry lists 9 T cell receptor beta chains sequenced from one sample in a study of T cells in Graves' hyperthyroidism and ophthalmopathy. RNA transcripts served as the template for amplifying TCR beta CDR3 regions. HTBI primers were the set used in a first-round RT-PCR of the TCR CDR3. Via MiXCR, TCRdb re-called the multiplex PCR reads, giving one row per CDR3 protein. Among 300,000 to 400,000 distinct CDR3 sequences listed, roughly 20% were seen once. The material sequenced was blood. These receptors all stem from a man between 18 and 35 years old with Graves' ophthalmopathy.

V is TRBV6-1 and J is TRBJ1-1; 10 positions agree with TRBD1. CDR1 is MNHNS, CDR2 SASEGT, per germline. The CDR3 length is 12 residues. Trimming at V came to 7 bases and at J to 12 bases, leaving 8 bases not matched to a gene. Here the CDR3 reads CASTLGGQGTFF. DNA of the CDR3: TGTGCCAGCACCCTAGGGGGACAGGGGACTTTCTTT.

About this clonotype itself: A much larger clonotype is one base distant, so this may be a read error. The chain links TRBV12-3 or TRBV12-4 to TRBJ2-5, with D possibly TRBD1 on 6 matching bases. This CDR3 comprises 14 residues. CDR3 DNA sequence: TGTGCCGGCAGTTACTGGGACACCACCGAGACCCAGTACTTC. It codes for CAGSYWDTTETQYF.

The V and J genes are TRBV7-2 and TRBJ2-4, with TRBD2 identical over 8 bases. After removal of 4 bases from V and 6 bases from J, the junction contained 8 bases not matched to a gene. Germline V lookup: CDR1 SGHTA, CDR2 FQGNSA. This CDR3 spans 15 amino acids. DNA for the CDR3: TGTGCCAGCAGCTCCACCTCGGGGGGGGGAAACATTCAGTACTTC. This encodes CASSSTSGGGNIQYF.

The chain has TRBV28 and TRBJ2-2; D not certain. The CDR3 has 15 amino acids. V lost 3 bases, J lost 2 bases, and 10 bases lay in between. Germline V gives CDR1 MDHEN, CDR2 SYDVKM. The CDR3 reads CASSLHTLNTGELFF. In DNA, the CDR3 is TGTGCCAGCAGTTTGCACACCTTAAACACCGGGGAGCTGTTTTTT.

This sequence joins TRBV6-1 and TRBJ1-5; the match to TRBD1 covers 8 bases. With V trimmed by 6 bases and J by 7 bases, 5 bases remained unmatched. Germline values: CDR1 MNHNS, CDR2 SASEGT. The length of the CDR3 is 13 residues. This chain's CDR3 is CASSRGLVQPQHF. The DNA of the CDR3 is TGTGCCAGCAGCAGGGGGCTGGTGCAGCCCCAGCATTTT.

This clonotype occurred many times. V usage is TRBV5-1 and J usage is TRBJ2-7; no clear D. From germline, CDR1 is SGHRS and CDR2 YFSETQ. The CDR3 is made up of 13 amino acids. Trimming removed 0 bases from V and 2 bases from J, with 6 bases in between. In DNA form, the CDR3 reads TGCGCCAGCAGCTTGGAAGGGACCTACGAGCAGTACTTC. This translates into CASSLEGTYEQYF.

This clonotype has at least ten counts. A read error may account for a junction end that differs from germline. CDR3 loop: CASSPLGDTQYF. CDR3 coding DNA: TGTGCCAGCAGCCCCTTGGGAGATACGCAGTATTTT. J is TRBJ2-3 and V is TRBV5-1; no firm D call. This CDR3 comprises 12 residues. Looked up from germline, CDR1 is SGHRS and CDR2 is YFSETQ.

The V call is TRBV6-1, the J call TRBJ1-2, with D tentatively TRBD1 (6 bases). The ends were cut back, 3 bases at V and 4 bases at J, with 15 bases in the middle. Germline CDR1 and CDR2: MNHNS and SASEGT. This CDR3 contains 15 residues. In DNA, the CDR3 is TGTGCCAGCAGTGACAGGGGAAGAAATGCCTATGGCTACACCTTC. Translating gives CASSDRGRNAYGYTF.

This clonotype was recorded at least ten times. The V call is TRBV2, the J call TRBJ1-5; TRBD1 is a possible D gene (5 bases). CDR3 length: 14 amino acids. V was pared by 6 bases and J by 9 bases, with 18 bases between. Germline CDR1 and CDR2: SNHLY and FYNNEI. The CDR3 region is CASRGPTDSMPQHF. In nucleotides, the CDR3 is TGTGCCAGCAGGGGGCCGACAGACTCAATGCCCCAGCATTTT.